The rows below give T cell receptor beta chains drawn from one sample of a study of a mutant IDH1 vaccine in newly diagnosed glioma. This table comes from immunoSEQ multiplex PCR, and its TCRdb copy is limited to in-frame clones, with some not included. The data contain 75,000 to 85,000 clones, over 75% of them seen just once; the ten biggest clones take up 0.56%. These receptors are not linked to any known antigen. The starting material was PBMCs, obtained from a glioma patient whose treatment included an IDH1 peptide vaccine. The receptor set was obtained from a woman aged 50 to 60 with glioma. The CDR3 runs from the conserved cysteine through the conserved F or W. The D gene is left open where the match is weak. The size entry is marked missing in some rows and otherwise reads once, few, many or a size class.

D gene: TRBD2; V gene: TRBV2; clone size: NA; J gene: TRBJ2-1; CDR3 protein: CARTSGYNEQFF; CDR3 DNA: TGTGCCAGGACTAGCGGGTACAATGAGCAGTTCTTC
D gene: TRBD2; V gene: TRBV5-1; clone size: NA; J gene: TRBJ2-1; CDR3 protein: CASTGVAGGNEQFF; CDR3 DNA: TGCGCCAGCACCGGGGTAGCGGGAGGTAATGAGCAGTTCTTC
D gene: NA; V gene: TRBV6-5; clone size: NA; J gene: TRBJ1-5; CDR3 protein: CASSYSGSNQPQHF; CDR3 DNA: TGTGCCAGCAGTTACTCAGGTAGCAATCAGCCCCAGCATTTT
D gene: NA; V gene: TRBV4-1; clone size: NA; J gene: TRBJ2-7; CDR3 protein: CASSQGQGVYEQYF; CDR3 DNA: TGCGCCAGCAGCCAAGGGCAGGGTGTCTACGAGCAGTACTTC
D gene: TRBD1; V gene: TRBV5-1; clone size: NA; J gene: TRBJ2-1; CDR3 protein: CASRTGTGGNEQFF; CDR3 DNA: TGCGCCAGCAGAACCGGGACAGGGGGCAATGAGCAGTTCTTC
D gene: NA; V gene: TRBV4-1; clone size: NA; J gene: TRBJ2-5; CDR3 protein: CASSQDRVRPKETQYF; CDR3 DNA: TGCGCCAGCAGCCAAGATAGGGTCCGACCCAAAGAGACCCAGTACTTC
D gene: TRBD2; V gene: TRBV6-6; clone size: NA; J gene: TRBJ2-7; CDR3 protein: CASSYSSGGPEQYF; CDR3 DNA: TGTGCCAGCAGTTACTCGTCGGGAGGGCCCGAGCAGTACTTC
D gene: TRBD2; V gene: TRBV9; clone size: NA; J gene: TRBJ2-1; CDR3 protein: CASSVIGRAYNEQFF; CDR3 DNA: TGTGCCAGCAGCGTAATCGGGAGGGCCTACAATGAGCAGTTCTTC
D gene: NA; V gene: TRBV11-2; clone size: once; J gene: TRBJ2-7; CDR3 protein: CASSLYRGAAYEQYF; CDR3 DNA: TGTGCCAGCAGCTTATATCGGGGGGCGGCCTACGAGCAGTACTTC
D gene: NA; V gene: TRBV28; clone size: NA; J gene: TRBJ2-1; CDR3 protein: CASGGWWQFF; CDR3 DNA: TGTGCCAGCGGCGGGTGGTGGCAGTTCTTC
D gene: NA; V gene: TRBV19; clone size: NA; J gene: TRBJ2-7; CDR3 protein: CASSKGDSSYEQYF; CDR3 DNA: TGTGCCAGTAGTAAGGGAGACAGCTCCTACGAGCAGTACTTC
D gene: TRBD1; V gene: TRBV5-5; clone size: NA; J gene: TRBJ1-2; CDR3 protein: CASSLIRTGGAYGYTF; CDR3 DNA: TGTGCCAGCAGCTTGATAAGGACAGGGGGCGCTTATGGCTACACCTTC
D gene: NA; V gene: TRBV6-6; clone size: NA; J gene: TRBJ2-1; CDR3 protein: CASSSRTVYNEQFF; CDR3 DNA: TGTGCCAGCAGTTCCCGGACAGTCTACAATGAGCAGTTCTTC
D gene: TRBD1; V gene: TRBV27; clone size: NA; J gene: TRBJ2-1; CDR3 protein: CASSYDRGQQFF; CDR3 DNA: TGTGCCAGCAGTTACGACAGGGGGCAGCAGTTCTTC
D gene: TRBD1; V gene: TRBV13; clone size: NA; J gene: TRBJ1-2; CDR3 protein: CASSLRQGGPYGYTF; CDR3 DNA: TGTGCCAGCAGCTTACGACAGGGGGGCCCCTATGGCTACACCTTC
D gene: NA; V gene: TRBV10-3; clone size: NA; J gene: TRBJ2-1; CDR3 protein: CAISGLEGLIDNEQFF; CDR3 DNA: TGTGCCATCAGTGGACTCGAGGGGCTTATTGACAATGAGCAGTTCTTC
D gene: TRBD1; V gene: TRBV28; clone size: NA; J gene: TRBJ1-1; CDR3 protein: CASIKTGGTEAFF; CDR3 DNA: TGTGCCAGCATTAAGACAGGGGGGACTGAAGCTTTCTTT
D gene: NA; V gene: TRBV6-6; clone size: NA; J gene: TRBJ2-7; CDR3 protein: CASSYVDSSYEQYF; CDR3 DNA: TGTGCCAGCAGTTACGTAGACAGTTCCTACGAGCAGTACTTC
D gene: TRBD1; V gene: TRBV27; clone size: NA; J gene: TRBJ2-7; CDR3 protein: CASRRQGKDGEQYF; CDR3 DNA: TGTGCCAGCAGGAGACAGGGGAAGGACGGCGAGCAGTACTTC
D gene: TRBD1; V gene: TRBV2; clone size: NA; J gene: TRBJ1-2; CDR3 protein: CASSVQGSRGYTF; CDR3 DNA: TGTGCCAGCAGCGTACAGGGGAGTAGGGGCTACACCTTC
D gene: TRBD1; V gene: TRBV6-5; clone size: NA; J gene: TRBJ1-1; CDR3 protein: CASNFGTANTEAFF; CDR3 DNA: TGTGCCAGCAACTTCGGGACAGCAAACACTGAAGCTTTCTTT
D gene: TRBD2; V gene: TRBV29-1; clone size: NA; J gene: TRBJ2-7; CDR3 protein: CSVDPGGSYEQYF; CDR3 DNA: TGCAGCGTTGATCCGGGGGGCTCCTACGAGCAGTACTTC
D gene: NA; V gene: TRBV2; clone size: NA; J gene: TRBJ2-1; CDR3 protein: CASSNGRRTSSSYNEQFF; CDR3 DNA: TGTGCCAGCAGTAACGGACGGCGGACTTCCAGCTCCTACAATGAGCAGTTCTTC
D gene: NA; V gene: TRBV2; clone size: NA; J gene: TRBJ2-4; CDR3 protein: CASSEGSYIQYF; CDR3 DNA: TGTGCCAGCAGTGAAGGGTCGTACATTCAGTACTTC
D gene: TRBD2; V gene: TRBV10-1; clone size: NA; J gene: TRBJ2-3; CDR3 protein: CASSASSGRALDTQYF; CDR3 DNA: TGCGCCAGCAGTGCTAGTAGCGGGAGGGCCTTAGATACGCAGTATTTT
D gene: TRBD1; V gene: TRBV19; clone size: NA; J gene: TRBJ2-5; CDR3 protein: CASAGTGRETQYF; CDR3 DNA: TGTGCCAGTGCCGGGACAGGGCGGGAGACCCAGTACTTC
D gene: NA; V gene: TRBV5-1; clone size: NA; J gene: TRBJ2-3; CDR3 protein: CASWESPSTDTQYF; CDR3 DNA: TGCGCCAGCTGGGAGTCCCCTAGCACAGATACGCAGTATTTT
D gene: NA; V gene: TRBV5-4; clone size: NA; J gene: TRBJ1-1; CDR3 protein: CASRTDGNTEAFF; CDR3 DNA: TGTGCCAGCAGAACGGACGGGAACACTGAAGCTTTCTTT
D gene: TRBD2; V gene: TRBV7-9; clone size: NA; J gene: TRBJ2-1; CDR3 protein: CASSLFMAGDEQFF; CDR3 DNA: TGTGCCAGCAGCTTATTCATGGCGGGGGATGAGCAGTTCTTC
D gene: NA; V gene: TRBV6-6; clone size: NA; J gene: TRBJ1-5; CDR3 protein: CASSYGFNQPQHF; CDR3 DNA: TGTGCCAGCAGTTACGGGTTCAATCAGCCCCAGCATTTT
D gene: TRBD2; V gene: TRBV2; clone size: NA; J gene: TRBJ2-3; CDR3 protein: CASKASSSGADTQYF; CDR3 DNA: TGTGCCAGCAAGGCTAGCTCAAGCGGGGCAGATACGCAGTATTTT
D gene: NA; V gene: TRBV10-2; clone size: NA; J gene: TRBJ2-4; CDR3 protein: CASSERGYLAKNIQYF; CDR3 DNA: TGCGCCAGCAGTGAAAGGGGCTATCTAGCCAAAAACATTCAGTACTTC
D gene: NA; V gene: TRBV7-3; clone size: NA; J gene: TRBJ1-2; CDR3 protein: CASSLNLETPSYGYTF; CDR3 DNA: TGTGCCAGCAGCTTAAACCTTGAAACACCTAGCTATGGCTACACCTTC
D gene: NA; V gene: TRBV6-6; clone size: once; J gene: TRBJ2-6; CDR3 protein: CASSYSGSSGANVLTF; CDR3 DNA: TGTGCCAGCAGTTACTCAGGTAGCTCTGGGGCCAACGTCCTGACTTTC
D gene: NA; V gene: TRBV2; clone size: NA; J gene: TRBJ1-1; CDR3 protein: CASKVDTEAFF; CDR3 DNA: TGTGCCAGCAAGGTAGACACTGAAGCTTTCTTT
D gene: NA; V gene: TRBV21-1; clone size: NA; J gene: TRBJ2-2; CDR3 protein: CASSKGKSRAGTGELFF; CDR3 DNA: TGTGCCAGCAGCAAAGGTAAGTCCAGGGCCGGCACCGGTGAGCTGTTTTTT
D gene: NA; V gene: TRBV11-3; clone size: NA; J gene: TRBJ2-2; CDR3 protein: CASSSPGKGITGELFF; CDR3 DNA: TGTGCCAGCAGCTCCCCCGGGAAGGGGATCACCGGGGAGCTGTTTTTT
D gene: TRBD1; V gene: TRBV6-1; clone size: NA; J gene: TRBJ2-7; CDR3 protein: CASSAGTGGSYEQYF; CDR3 DNA: TGTGCCAGCAGTGCCGGGACAGGGGGCTCCTACGAGCAGTACTTC
D gene: NA; V gene: TRBV4-1; clone size: NA; J gene: TRBJ1-3; CDR3 protein: CASSFSLRGGASGNTIYF; CDR3 DNA: TGCGCCAGCAGCTTTTCGTTGCGAGGGGGGGCCTCTGGAAACACCATATATTTT
D gene: TRBD1; V gene: TRBV10-3; clone size: NA; J gene: TRBJ1-5; CDR3 protein: CAVQTGEAPQHF; CDR3 DNA: TGTGCCGTCCAGACAGGGGAAGCGCCCCAGCATTTT
D gene: NA; V gene: TRBV7-9; clone size: NA; J gene: TRBJ2-3; CDR3 protein: CASSSQGGRTDTQYF; CDR3 DNA: TGTGCCAGCAGCTCCCAGGGGGGACGCACAGATACGCAGTATTTT
D gene: NA; V gene: TRBV12-5; clone size: once; J gene: TRBJ1-6; CDR3 protein: CASGLSSFRDGNSPLHF; CDR3 DNA: TGTGCTAGTGGTTTGAGTTCGTTTCGGGACGGAAATTCACCCCTCCACTTT
D gene: TRBD2; V gene: TRBV27; clone size: NA; J gene: TRBJ2-7; CDR3 protein: CASSLRSGSGFSYEQYF; CDR3 DNA: TGTGCCAGCAGTTTAAGGAGCGGGAGTGGGTTTTCCTACGAGCAGTACTTC